Listed here are 25 T cell receptor beta chains from one sample, sequenced in a study of blood T cell repertoires in COVID-19. TCRdb's copy holds only in-frame clones and misses some; the assay was immunoSEQ multiplex PCR. The data show under 250,000 clones, over 70% seen once. The sequencing input was peripheral blood. These receptors all come from an elderly woman with acute or convalescent COVID-19.

The CDR3 sequence: CASSALGQGPKGTEAFF. The CDR3, as DNA: TGTGCCAGCAGTGCCTTAGGACAGGGGCCGAAGGGCACTGAAGCTTTCTTT. The gene calls are TRBV25-1 and TRBJ1-1; 9 bases match TRBD1. The CDR3 is 17 amino acids. CDR1 and CDR2 from the germline V gene are MGHDK and SYGVNS. V lost 4 bases, J lost 4 bases, and 13 bases stayed unmatched.

The chain carries TRBV5-1 and TRBJ2-6; 10 bases fit TRBD1. Trimming removed 2 bases from V and 4 bases from J; junction bases left unmatched: 6. CDR1 is SGHRS and CDR2 is YFSETQ in the germline V gene. The CDR3 loop spans 17 amino acids. CDR3 nucleotides: TGCGCCAGCAGCTTAGGACAGGGGGTGGGGGGGGCCAACGTCCTGACTTTC. Protein: CASSLGQGVGGANVLTF.

The rearrangement links TRBV6-5 to TRBJ1-1, with D perhaps TRBD1 (6 bases). The CDR3 sequence is 13 residues long. Germline V gene sequence: CDR1 MNHEY, CDR2 SVGAGI. Trimming shortened V by 7 bases and J by 1 base, and 10 bases separated the two germline ends. In DNA, the CDR3 is TGTGCCAGCACCGAAGGGGGGAACACTGAAGCTTTCTTT. It translates to CASTEGGNTEAFF.

The chain couples TRBV10-3 to TRBJ2-3, with 9 bases matching TRBD1. CDR3 length: 15 residues. V dropped 5 bases and J dropped 1; count of bases not matched to a gene: 4. CDR1 and CDR2 from the germline V gene are ENHRY and SYGVKD. For the CDR3, the DNA is TGTGCCATCAGTACCACAGGGGGCGGCACAGATACGCAGTATTTT. This encodes CAISTTGGGTDTQYF.

The chain joins TRBV14 to TRBJ1-4, with TRBD1 as a possible D gene (6 bases). V lost 7 bases and J 10 bases, leaving 16 bases between the germline ends. Germline CDR1 is SGHDN and CDR2 is FVKESK. The CDR3 consists of 13 residues. CDR3 nucleotide sequence: TGTGCCAGCAACCGGGCAGGGGCGGGAAAACTGTTTTTT. Its protein is CASNRAGAGKLFF.

The CDR3 DNA is TGTGCCAGCAGTTTGGGACTAGCGGGAGTTGAGACCCAGTACTTC. Amino acids: CASSLGLAGVETQYF. The rearrangement joins TRBV28 to TRBJ2-5; 14 bases are a match to TRBD2. CDR1 is MDHEN, CDR2 SYDVKM, per germline. Trimming at V came to 3 bases and at J to 5 bases, leaving 2 bases not matched to a gene. The CDR3 is made up of 15 amino acids.

This clone came up a few times. The chain uses TRBV3-1 (or the pseudogene TRBV3-2) and TRBJ1-6; TRBD1 might be the D (6 bases). V lost 0 bases, J lost 3 bases, and 15 bases lay in between. The CDR3 has 18 residues. CDR1 and CDR2 from the germline V gene are LGHDT and YNNKEL (reference sequence). Written as DNA, the CDR3 is TGTGCCAGCAGCCAAGATCGGGGGGGCATAGGCTATAATTCACCCCTCCACTTT. Translation gives CASSQDRGGIGYNSPLHF.

The chain is built from TRBV5-1 and TRBJ1-1; 8 nucleotides align to TRBD1. Germline V gives CDR1 SGHRS, CDR2 YFSETQ. V gave up 4 bases and J gave up 4 bases; unmatched junction bases: 12. CDR3 length equals 16 residues. The CDR3 protein is CASSPEGRTGSTEAFF. CDR3 coding DNA: TGCGCCAGCAGCCCCGAGGGTCGGACAGGGAGCACTGAAGCTTTCTTT.

The J gene is TRBJ2-3, the V gene TRBV11-3; 10 bases are a match to TRBD1. Trimming cost V 1 base and J 7 bases; bases outside gene matches: 2. CDR3 length: 14 amino acids. The V gene's germline CDR1 is SGHNT and CDR2 YENEEA. In nucleotides, the CDR3 is TGTGCCAGCAGCTTAGGACAGGGGGCTTATACGCAGTATTTT. Translation gives CASSLGQGAYTQYF. Combining the CDR3 with reference TRBV11-3 and TRBJ2-3 gives the whole variable domain EAGVVQSPRYKIIEKKQPVAFWCNPISGHNTLYWYLQNLGQGPELLIRYENEEAVDDSQLPKDRFSAERLKGVDSTLKIQPAELGDSAVYLCASSLGQGAYTQYFGPGTRLTVL.

The chain links TRBV5-5 to TRBJ2-2; 11 bases align to TRBD2. The germline gives CDR1 SGHKS, CDR2 YYEKEE (reference sequence). The ends lost 3 bases at V and 6 bases at J; junction bases unmatched: 4. CDR3 size: 15 residues. In DNA form, the CDR3 reads TGTGCCAGCAGCTCCCTTAGCGGGAGGGCCGGGGAGCTGTTTTTT. Its translation is CASSSLSGRAGELFF.

This chain connects TRBV21-1 to TRBJ2-5; the table's D call TRBD1 went unverified against the DNA. TRBV21-1 is shown as a pseudogene. The CDR3 extends over 18 amino acids. DNA of the CDR3: TGTGCCAGCAGCATCCAAACGTGGGAACAGGAGAAGGAAAAGACCCAGTACTTC. Translating it yields CASSIQTWEQEKEKTQYF.

The chain recombines TRBV10-3 with TRBJ2-3, with 10 positions matching TRBD2. This CDR3 has 16 residues. The germline gives CDR1 ENHRY, CDR2 SYGVKD. Trimming at V came to 4 bases and at J to 2 bases, leaving 6 bases not matched to a gene. CDR3 loop: CAISANSGGPTDTQYF. The CDR3 region has the DNA TGTGCCATCAGTGCCAATAGCGGGGGGCCCACAGATACGCAGTATTTT.

The chain couples TRBV7-9 to TRBJ1-4, with D perhaps matching TRBD1 (6 bases). The CDR3 contains 14 residues. V lost 0 bases, J lost 7 bases, and 9 bases lay in between. Germline V CDR1 and CDR2: SEHNR, FQNEAQ (reference sequence). CDR3 in amino acids: CASSLAAGAEKLFF. CDR3 sequence (DNA): TGTGCCAGCAGCTTAGCGGCGGGGGCTGAAAAACTGTTTTTT.

The J gene is TRBJ1-4, the V gene TRBV9; D gene ambiguous. This CDR3 has 16 residues. V dropped 6 bases and J dropped 0 bases, with 15 bases sitting between them. Germline CDR1 is SGDLS and CDR2 is YYNGEE. For the CDR3, the DNA is TGTGCCAGCACCGTCGAGAATGATGCAACTAATGAAAAACTGTTTTTT. Protein sequence: CASTVENDATNEKLFF.

To note about this clone: The same CDR3 arises from other DNA sequences in this sample as well. The chain employs TRBV5-1 and TRBJ1-4; 7 nucleotides align to TRBD1. The V and J ends lost 0 bases and 7 bases, in that order; junction bases with no gene match: 3. This CDR3 region has 14 residues. The V gene's germline CDR1 is SGHRS and CDR2 YFSETQ. In DNA form, the CDR3 reads TGCGCCAGCAGCTTGGGACAGGGCAGTGAAAAACTGTTTTTT. This encodes CASSLGQGSEKLFF.

The chain is built from TRBV3-1 (or the pseudogene TRBV3-2) and TRBJ1-2, with TRBD1 identical over 11 bases. This CDR3 is built from 16 residues. Per germline, CDR1 LGHDT and CDR2 YNNKEL (reference sequence). Trimming removed 2 bases from V and 3 bases from J; junction bases left unmatched: 5. The CDR3 region is CASSQTLGQGDYGYTF. The CDR3 DNA reads TGTGCCAGCAGCCAAACCCTGGGACAGGGGGACTATGGCTACACCTTC.

This clone appeared a few times. The V call is TRBV11-1, the J call TRBJ1-3; D gene ambiguous. The V and J ends lost 1 base and 0 bases respectively, with 7 bases between them. The CDR3 runs 15 residues. The germline CDR1 and CDR2 sequences are SGHAT and FQDESV (reference sequence). CDR3 residues: CASSLEQSSGNTIYF. As DNA, the CDR3 is TGTGCCAGCAGCTTAGAACAGAGCTCTGGAAACACCATATATTTT.

This chain joins TRBV19 and TRBJ2-2; 7 bases map to TRBD1. CDR1 and CDR2 from the germline V gene are LNHDA and SQIVND (reference sequence). There are 15 residues in the CDR3. J gave up 0 bases and V 3 bases, and 1 base lay outside the gene matches. CDR3 amino acids: CASSMGQSNTGELFF. The CDR3 DNA is TGTGCCAGTAGTATGGGACAGTCGAACACCGGGGAGCTGTTTTTT.

The chain combines TRBV2 with TRBJ1-1; 7 bases are a match to TRBD1. CDR1 and CDR2 from the germline V gene are SNHLY and FYNNEI. Unmatched junction bases numbered 4, after V lost 7 bases and J lost 2 bases. The CDR3 runs 13 residues. CDR3 loop: CASTGTENTEAFF. The CDR3 region has the DNA TGTGCCAGCACCGGGACAGAAAACACTGAAGCTTTCTTT.

The gene calls are TRBV5-1 and TRBJ2-1; TRBD2 agrees at 7 bases. The CDR3 runs 15 residues. Unmatched junction bases numbered 5, after V lost 0 bases and J lost 5 bases. From germline, CDR1 is SGHRS and CDR2 YFSETQ. The CDR3 DNA is TGCGCCAGCAGCTTGGTCGCGGGAGTAAACAATGAGCAGTTCTTC. It is translated as CASSLVAGVNNEQFF.

The chain carries TRBV6-6 and TRBJ1-4; 8 bases match TRBD1. In germline, CDR1 is MNHNY, CDR2 SVGAGI (reference sequence). The CDR3 extends over 13 amino acids. Trimming at V came to 9 bases and at J to 8 bases, leaving 8 bases not matched to a gene. CDR3 amino acids: CASNRGIQEKLFF. The CDR3 bases are TGTGCCAGTAACAGGGGGATTCAGGAAAAACTGTTTTTT.

The DNA for the CDR3 is TGTGCCAGCAGCGGCAGGGACAGGGGTAAATACGTAGAGACCCAGTACTTC. Its translation is CASSGRDRGKYVETQYF. V and J are TRBV7-9 and TRBJ2-5; the match to TRBD1 covers 10 bases. The CDR3 extends over 17 amino acids. Germline V gene sequence: CDR1 SEHNR, CDR2 FQNEAQ (reference sequence). V trimming: 5 bases; J trimming: 4 bases; junction bases outside the gene matches: 13.

CDR3 loop: CASSLVTSGSVGEQFF. DNA for the CDR3: TGCGCCAGCAGCTTGGTGACTAGCGGGAGTGTGGGTGAGCAGTTCTTC. The chain combines TRBV5-1 with TRBJ2-1; 12 bases match TRBD2. CDR3 length equals 16 residues. The V gene's germline CDR1 is SGHRS and CDR2 YFSETQ. With 0 bases clipped from V and 9 bases from J, the junction kept 7 bases outside the gene matches. The variable domain in full, completed from reference TRBV5-1 and TRBJ2-1, reads KAGVTQTPRYLIKTRGQQVTLSCSPISGHRSVSWYQQTPGQGLQFLFEYFSETQRNKGNFPGRFSGRQFSNSRSEMNVSTLELGDSALYLCASSLVTSGSVGEQFFGPGTRLTVL.

The rearrangement uses TRBV19 and TRBJ2-7; perhaps TRBD1 as D (5 bases). V gave up 0 bases and J gave up 0 bases, with 9 bases separating them. Germline CDR1 LNHDA, CDR2 SQIVND (reference sequence). The CDR3 is 15 residues long. Here the CDR3 reads CASSIEDKDSYEQYF. In nucleotides, the CDR3 is TGTGCCAGTAGTATAGAGGACAAGGACTCCTACGAGCAGTACTTC.

As regards this clone: Other DNA sequences in this sample translate to the same CDR3. V and J are TRBV5-1 and TRBJ1-3, with D tentatively TRBD1 (5 bases). Per the germline V gene, CDR1 is SGHRS and CDR2 is YFSETQ. There are 15 residues in the CDR3. V was shortened by 0 bases and J by 3 bases, with 10 bases between the two germline ends. CDR3 in DNA: TGCGCCAGCAGCTTGGATGGGGCTGGTGGAAACACCATATATTTT. It translates to CASSLDGAGGNTIYF.